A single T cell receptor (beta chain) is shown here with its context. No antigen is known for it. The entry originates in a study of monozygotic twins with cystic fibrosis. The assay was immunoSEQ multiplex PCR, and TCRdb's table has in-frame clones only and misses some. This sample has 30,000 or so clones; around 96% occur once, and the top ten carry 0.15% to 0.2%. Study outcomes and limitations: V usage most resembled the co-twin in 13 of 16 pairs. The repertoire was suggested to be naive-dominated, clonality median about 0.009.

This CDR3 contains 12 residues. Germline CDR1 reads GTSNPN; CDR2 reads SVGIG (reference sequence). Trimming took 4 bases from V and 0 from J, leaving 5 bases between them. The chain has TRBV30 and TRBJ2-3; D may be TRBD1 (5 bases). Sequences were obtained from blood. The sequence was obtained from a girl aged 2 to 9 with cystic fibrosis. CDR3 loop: CAWTGSTDTQYF. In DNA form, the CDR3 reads TGTGCCTGGACAGGGAGCACAGATACGCAGTATTTT.